Presented here are 6 T cell receptor beta chains from one specimen sequenced in a study of T cell responses to AZD1222 COVID-19 vaccine. Generated by immunoSEQ multiplex PCR, the TCRdb table keeps only in-frame clones and is missing some. Of over 65,000 clones listed, around 90% are singletons. The material was peripheral blood, obtained on day 0 of AZD1222 vaccination. The receptors stem from an adult in good health.

The chain employs TRBV7-9 and TRBJ2-5; D gene unclear. The CDR3 has 10 amino acids. Germline assignment: CDR1 SEHNR and CDR2 FQNEAQ (reference sequence). V lost 4 bases to trimming and J lost 8 bases, with 5 bases between them. The CDR3 here is CASSSGTQYF. The CDR3 DNA reads as TGTGCCAGCAGCTCAGGAACCCAGTACTTC.

The chain couples TRBV27 to TRBJ2-3, with TRBD2 matching 7 bases. Per germline, CDR1 MNHEY and CDR2 SMNVEV (reference sequence). CDR3 length equals 17 residues. Trimming removed 2 bases from V and 3 bases from J; junction bases left unmatched: 11. In DNA, the CDR3 is TGTGCCAGCAGTTTAGCCGCGGGAGATGGTGGGACAGATACGCAGTATTTT. Its translation is CASSLAAGDGGTDTQYF.

This clone has just one count. The V gene is TRBV5-1, the J gene TRBJ2-1; a possible D gene is TRBD2 (7 bases). The CDR3 extends over 16 amino acids. The V gene lost 6 bases and the J gene lost 7 bases, with 23 bases spanning the gap. Germline V CDR1 and CDR2: SGHRS, YFSETQ. In DNA, the CDR3 is TGCGCCAGCACCATAAACCGGGGGGCCCCGGGGAATGAGCAGTTCTTC. Its protein is CASTINRGAPGNEQFF.

V and J are TRBV7-3 and TRBJ1-1; a weak D match, TRBD1 (6 bases). V was trimmed by 5 bases and J by 4 bases, leaving 11 bases between them. Germline values: CDR1 SGHTA, CDR2 FQGTGA. The CDR3 extends over 13 amino acids. CDR3 residues: CASSPGGLTEAFF. The CDR3 nucleotides are TGTGCCAGCAGCCCGGGGGGCCTCACTGAAGCTTTCTTT.

This sequence joins TRBV4-1 and TRBJ1-2, with TRBD1 matching over 8 bases. Germline CDR1 reads MGHRA; CDR2 reads YSYEKL. The ends lost 1 base at V and 1 base at J; junction bases unmatched: 5. This CDR3 is 16 amino acids long. CDR3 sequence reads: CASSQVGTGHNYGYTF. Here the CDR3 DNA reads TGCGCCAGCAGCCAAGTCGGGACAGGACATAACTATGGCTACACCTTC.

The chain combines TRBV6-5 with TRBJ1-1, with TRBD1 matching 9 bases. Germline assignment: CDR1 MNHEY and CDR2 SVGAGI. The CDR3 length is 15 residues. V shed 5 bases and J 4 bases; nucleotides not matched to a gene: 8. DNA of the CDR3: TGTGCCAGCAGTACGCCGACAGGGGGTTTCACTGAAGCTTTCTTT. Its translation: CASSTPTGGFTEAFF.